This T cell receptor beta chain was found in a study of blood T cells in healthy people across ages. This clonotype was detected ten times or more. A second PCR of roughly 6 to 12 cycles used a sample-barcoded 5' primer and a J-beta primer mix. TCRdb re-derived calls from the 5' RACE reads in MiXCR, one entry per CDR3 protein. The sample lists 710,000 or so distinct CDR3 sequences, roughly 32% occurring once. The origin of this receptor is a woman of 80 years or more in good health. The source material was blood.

CDR3 loop: CSVEDRTGFKTREQYF. The CDR3 bases are TGCAGCGTTGAAGACCGCACAGGGTTTAAGACACGCGAGCAGTACTTC. The chain couples TRBV29-1 to TRBJ2-7; D perhaps matches TRBD1 (6 bases). The V gene lost 0 bases and the J gene lost 6 bases, with 21 bases spanning the gap. Germline V CDR1 and CDR2: SQVTM, ANQGSEA. This CDR3 is 16 amino acids long.